This T cell receptor beta chain was captured by sequencing in a study of PD-1 and CTLA-4 blockade in melanoma. Per germline, CDR1 WSHSY and CDR2 SAAADI. Trimming took off 3 bases at V and 3 bases at J, with 12 bases between the two ends. The CDR3 has 14 residues. Assay: immunoSEQ multiplex PCR; the TCRdb copy retains only in-frame clones and omits some. The data hold some 33,000 clones, with roughly nine tenths observed a single time. The chain joins TRBV10-2 to TRBJ2-7, with unresolved D. Sample: CD8+ T cells from peripheral blood, taken from a patient given anti-PD-1 treatment. The TCR originated in a human donor with melanoma. CDR3 DNA: TGCGCCAGCAGTGATAAGGTGGGAAACTACGAGCAGTACTTC. This sequence encodes CASSDKVGNYEQYF.